This T cell receptor (beta chain) was sequenced for a study of blood T cell repertoires in COVID-19. For the study at large: Samples representing acute and convalescent COVID-19 were sourced from the United States, Italy and Spain. Nucleic acid was either cDNA or gDNA, and it came from T cells, B-cell-depleted T cells, or PBMCs.

Source study methods: Amplifying reference gene primers gave estimates of nucleated cell counts. The method was immunoSEQ multiplex PCR; TCRdb's version includes in-frame clones alone and lacks a portion of them. Clonal size and the V and J genes are those of that table, whereas D and trimming came from the DNA. The repertoire has 130,000 to 150,000 clones, more than 75% of them found once; the top ten carry more than 2%. The TCR was taken from a human donor with acute or convalescent COVID-19. The donor label of this sample is uncertain. What was sequenced was peripheral blood.

The CDR3 DNA is TGTGCCACCAGCAGAGACAGATATAATTCACCCCTCCACTTT. This translates into CATSRDRYNSPLHF. This chain joins TRBV15 and TRBJ1-6; D is undetermined. Trimming took off 0 bases at V and 4 bases at J, with 4 bases between the two ends. From germline, CDR1 is LNHNV and CDR2 YYDKDF (reference sequence). The CDR3 spans 14 residues.